Sequencing of this TCR beta chain was carried out in a study of blood T cell repertoires in COVID-19. Study-wide background: The cDNA or gDNA used as material had been derived from T cells, B-cell-depleted T cells, or PBMCs.

Individuals drawn from under 30 US areas were about 18 to 90 years old. In the study's own analysis: Estimation of nucleated cell counts was performed using reference gene primer amplification. Data came from immunoSEQ multiplex PCR; TCRdb stores just in-frame clones and leaves some out. The DNA gave D and trimming, while V, J and clone size come from that table. The data hold 470,000 or so clones, with 87% observed a single time. V shed 4 bases and J shed 3 bases, with 6 bases lying between them. The CDR3 runs 13 residues. CDR1 SEHNR and CDR2 FQNEAQ come from the germline V gene (reference sequence).

The sequenced sample consisted of PBMCs or T cells enriched from blood (not recorded which). This chain links TRBV7-9 with TRBJ2-2; D is uncertain. The TCR comes from a woman in her late teens or twenties with acute COVID-19. The DNA for the CDR3 is TGTGCCAGCAGCTCCAGATACACCGGGGAGCTGTTTTTT. This gives the protein CASSSRYTGELFF.